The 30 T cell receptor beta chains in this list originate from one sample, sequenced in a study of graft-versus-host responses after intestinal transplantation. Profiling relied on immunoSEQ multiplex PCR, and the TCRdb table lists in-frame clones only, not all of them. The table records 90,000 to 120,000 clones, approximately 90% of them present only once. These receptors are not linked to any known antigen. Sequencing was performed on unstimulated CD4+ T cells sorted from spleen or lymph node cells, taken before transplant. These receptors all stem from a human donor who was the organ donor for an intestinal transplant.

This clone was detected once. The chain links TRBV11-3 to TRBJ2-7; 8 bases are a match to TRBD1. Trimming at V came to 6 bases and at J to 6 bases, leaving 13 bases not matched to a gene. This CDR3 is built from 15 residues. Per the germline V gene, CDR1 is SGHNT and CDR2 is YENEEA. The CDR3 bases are TGTGCCAGCAGGTCCCCCGGGACAGGATTTCCCGAGCAGTACTTC. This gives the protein CASRSPGTGFPEQYF.

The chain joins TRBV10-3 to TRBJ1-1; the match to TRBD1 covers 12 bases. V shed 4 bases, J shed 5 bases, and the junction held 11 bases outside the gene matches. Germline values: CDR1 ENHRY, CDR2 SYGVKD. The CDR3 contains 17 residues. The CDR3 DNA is TGTGCCATCAGTGGGGGACAGGGGGCCGGTGAAAGTACTGAAGCTTTCTTT. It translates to CAISGGQGAGESTEAFF.

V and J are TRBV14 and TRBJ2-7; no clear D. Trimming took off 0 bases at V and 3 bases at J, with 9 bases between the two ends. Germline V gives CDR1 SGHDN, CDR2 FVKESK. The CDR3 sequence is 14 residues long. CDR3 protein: CASSQDLRGYEQYF. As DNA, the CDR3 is TGTGCCAGCAGCCAAGATTTAAGAGGCTACGAGCAGTACTTC.

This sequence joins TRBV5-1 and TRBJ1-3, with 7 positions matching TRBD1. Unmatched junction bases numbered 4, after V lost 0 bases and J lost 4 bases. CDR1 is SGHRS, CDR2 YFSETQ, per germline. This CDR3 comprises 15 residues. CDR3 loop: CASSLGQGRGNTIYF. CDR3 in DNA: TGCGCCAGCAGCTTGGGACAGGGAAGGGGAAACACCATATATTTT.

DNA for the CDR3: TGTGCCAGCAGTTACTCGAGGGTTTACAATGAGCAGTTCTTC. It is translated as CASSYSRVYNEQFF. The rearrangement joins TRBV6-5 to TRBJ2-1, with D maybe TRBD2 (5 bases). CDR3 size: 14 residues. Trimming stripped 0 bases from V and 4 bases from J, with 7 bases between. Germline-derived CDR1 and CDR2 are MNHEY and SVGAGI.

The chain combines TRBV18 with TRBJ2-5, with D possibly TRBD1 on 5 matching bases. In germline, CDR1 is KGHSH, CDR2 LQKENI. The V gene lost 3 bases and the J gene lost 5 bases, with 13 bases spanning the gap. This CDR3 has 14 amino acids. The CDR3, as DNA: TGTGCCAGCTCACCGGGGCAAAGCCGGGAGACCCAGTACTTC. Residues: CASSPGQSRETQYF.

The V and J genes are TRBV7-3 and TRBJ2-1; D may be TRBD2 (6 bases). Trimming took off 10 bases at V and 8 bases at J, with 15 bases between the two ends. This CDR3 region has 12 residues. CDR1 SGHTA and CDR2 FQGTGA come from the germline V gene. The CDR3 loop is CAKLAPSDEQFF. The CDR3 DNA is TGTGCCAAACTAGCACCGTCGGATGAGCAGTTCTTC.

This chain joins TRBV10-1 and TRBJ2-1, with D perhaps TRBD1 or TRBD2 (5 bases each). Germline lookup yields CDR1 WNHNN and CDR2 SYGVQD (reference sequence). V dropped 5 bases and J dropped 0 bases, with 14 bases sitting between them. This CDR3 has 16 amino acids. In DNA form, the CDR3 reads TGCGCCAGCAGTAAAGACCGGGGCAGCTCCTACAATGAGCAGTTCTTC. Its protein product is CASSKDRGSSYNEQFF.

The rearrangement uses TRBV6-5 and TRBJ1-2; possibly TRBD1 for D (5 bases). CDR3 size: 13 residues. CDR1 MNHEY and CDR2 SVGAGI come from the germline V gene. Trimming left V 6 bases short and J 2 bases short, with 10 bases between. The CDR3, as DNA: TGTGCCAGCAGCCCCGACAGCAACTATGGCTACACCTTC. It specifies CASSPDSNYGYTF.

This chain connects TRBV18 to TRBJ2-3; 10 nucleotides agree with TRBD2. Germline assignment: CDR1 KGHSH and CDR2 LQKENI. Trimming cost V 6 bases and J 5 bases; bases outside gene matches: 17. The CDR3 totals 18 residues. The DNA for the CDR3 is TGTGCCAGCTCGTCCAGAGGGAGGTCTAGCGGGAGTGGAGATACGCAGTATTTT. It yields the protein CASSSRGRSSGSGDTQYF.

The CDR3 spells CASSLGGQGNTGELFF. Here the CDR3 DNA reads TGTGCCAGCAGCTTAGGGGGACAGGGGAACACCGGGGAGCTGTTTTTT. The V call is TRBV7-9, the J call TRBJ2-2; TRBD1 matches 9 bases. With 1 base clipped from V and 1 base from J, the junction kept 1 base outside the gene matches. CDR1 is SEHNR and CDR2 is FQNEAQ in the germline V gene (reference sequence). CDR3 length equals 16 residues.

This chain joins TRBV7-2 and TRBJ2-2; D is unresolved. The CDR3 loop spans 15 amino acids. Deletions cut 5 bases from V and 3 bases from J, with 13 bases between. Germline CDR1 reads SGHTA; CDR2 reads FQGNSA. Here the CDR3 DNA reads TGTGCCAGCAGCCCGGGTTTTGTAGACACCGGGGAGCTGTTTTTT. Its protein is CASSPGFVDTGELFF.

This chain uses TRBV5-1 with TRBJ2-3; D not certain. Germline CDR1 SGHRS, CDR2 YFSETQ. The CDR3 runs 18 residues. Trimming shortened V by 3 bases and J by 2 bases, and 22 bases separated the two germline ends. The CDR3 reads CASSSPRLRLPSTDTQYF. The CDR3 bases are TGCGCCAGCAGCTCCCCCCGGCTCCGCCTCCCCTCCACAGATACGCAGTATTTT.

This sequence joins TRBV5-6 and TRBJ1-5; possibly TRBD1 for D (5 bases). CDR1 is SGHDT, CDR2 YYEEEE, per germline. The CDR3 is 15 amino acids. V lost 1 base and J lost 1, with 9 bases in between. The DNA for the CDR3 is TGTGCCAGCAGCTTGTTAGGGGAGAGCAATCAGCCCCAGCATTTT. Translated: CASSLLGESNQPQHF.

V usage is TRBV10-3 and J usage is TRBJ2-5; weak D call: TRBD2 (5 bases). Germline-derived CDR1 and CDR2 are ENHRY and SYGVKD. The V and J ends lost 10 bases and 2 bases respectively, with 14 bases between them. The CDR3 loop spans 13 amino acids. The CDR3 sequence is CATEGALQETQYF. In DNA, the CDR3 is TGTGCCACCGAGGGAGCTTTGCAAGAGACCCAGTACTTC.

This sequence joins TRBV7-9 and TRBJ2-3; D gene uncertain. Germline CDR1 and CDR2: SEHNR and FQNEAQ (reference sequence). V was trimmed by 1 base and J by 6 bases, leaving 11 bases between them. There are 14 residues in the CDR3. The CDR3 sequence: CASSLGYIPDTQYF. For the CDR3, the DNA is TGTGCCAGCAGCTTAGGTTACATTCCTGATACGCAGTATTTT.

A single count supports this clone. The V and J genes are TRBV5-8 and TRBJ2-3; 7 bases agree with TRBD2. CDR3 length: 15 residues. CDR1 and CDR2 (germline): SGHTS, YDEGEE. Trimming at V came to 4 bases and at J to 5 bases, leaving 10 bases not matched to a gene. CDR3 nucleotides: TGTGCCAGCAGCCCCGGGACTACCCTACGAGATACGCAGTATTTT. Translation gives CASSPGTTLRDTQYF.

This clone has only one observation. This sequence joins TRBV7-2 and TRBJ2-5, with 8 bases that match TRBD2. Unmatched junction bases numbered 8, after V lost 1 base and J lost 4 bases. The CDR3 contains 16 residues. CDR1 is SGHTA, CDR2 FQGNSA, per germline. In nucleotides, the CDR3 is TGTGCCAGCAGCTTAGATTCGGGGGGGTCTGGAGAGACCCAGTACTTC. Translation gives CASSLDSGGSGETQYF.

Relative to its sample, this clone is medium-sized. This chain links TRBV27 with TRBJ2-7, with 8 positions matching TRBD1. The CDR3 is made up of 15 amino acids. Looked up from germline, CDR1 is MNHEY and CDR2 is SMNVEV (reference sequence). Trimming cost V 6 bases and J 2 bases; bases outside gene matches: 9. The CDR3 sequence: CASRKNQGAAYEQYF. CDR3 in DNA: TGTGCCAGCAGAAAGAACCAGGGGGCCGCCTACGAGCAGTACTTC.

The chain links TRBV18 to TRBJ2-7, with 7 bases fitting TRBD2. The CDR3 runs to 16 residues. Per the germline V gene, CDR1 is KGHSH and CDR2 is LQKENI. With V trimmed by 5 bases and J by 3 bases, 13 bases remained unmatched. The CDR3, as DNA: TGTGCCAGCTCATCCATGGAGCGGGATGGTCGCTACGAGCAGTACTTC. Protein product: CASSSMERDGRYEQYF.

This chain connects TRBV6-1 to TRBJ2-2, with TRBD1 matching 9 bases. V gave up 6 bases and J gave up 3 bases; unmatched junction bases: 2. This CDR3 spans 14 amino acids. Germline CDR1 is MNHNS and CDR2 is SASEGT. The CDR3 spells CASRGTGYTGELFF. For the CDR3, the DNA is TGTGCCAGCAGAGGGACAGGGTACACCGGGGAGCTGTTTTTT.

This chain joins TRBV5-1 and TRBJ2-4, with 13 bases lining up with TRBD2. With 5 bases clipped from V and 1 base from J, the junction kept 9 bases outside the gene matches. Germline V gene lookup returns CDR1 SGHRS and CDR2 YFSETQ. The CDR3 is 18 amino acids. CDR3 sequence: CASSRTSGSRLAKNIQYF. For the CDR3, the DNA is TGCGCCAGCAGTCGGACTAGCGGGAGTCGGTTGGCCAAAAACATTCAGTACTTC.

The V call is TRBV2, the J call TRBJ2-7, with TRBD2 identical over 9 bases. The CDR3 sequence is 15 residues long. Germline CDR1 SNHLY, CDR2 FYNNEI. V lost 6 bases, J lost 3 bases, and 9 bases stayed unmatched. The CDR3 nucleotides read TGTGCCAGCAGGGATAGTAGCGGGGGAAGCTACGAGCAGTACTTC. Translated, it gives CASRDSSGGSYEQYF. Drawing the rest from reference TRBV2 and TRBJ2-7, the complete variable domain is EPEVTQTPSHQVTQMGQEVILRCVPISNHLYFYWYRQILGQKVEFLVSFYNNEISEKSEIFDDQFSVERPDGSNFTLKIRSTKLEDSAMYFCASRDSSGGSYEQYFGPGTRLTVT.

DNA for the CDR3: TGTGCCAGCAGCCCCGGGACCAGGGGGGATACGCAGTATTTT. The encoded protein is CASSPGTRGDTQYF. The chain couples TRBV5-4 to TRBJ2-3; 7 nucleotides match TRBD1. This CDR3 contains 14 residues. Germline CDR1 reads SGHNT; CDR2 reads YYREEE (reference sequence). V shed 4 bases and J 6 bases; nucleotides not matched to a gene: 8.

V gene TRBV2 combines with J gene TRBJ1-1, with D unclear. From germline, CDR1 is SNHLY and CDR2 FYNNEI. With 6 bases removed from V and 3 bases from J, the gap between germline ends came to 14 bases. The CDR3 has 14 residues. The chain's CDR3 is CASSVRGGDTEAFF. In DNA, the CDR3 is TGTGCCAGCAGCGTGCGAGGTGGTGACACTGAAGCTTTCTTT.

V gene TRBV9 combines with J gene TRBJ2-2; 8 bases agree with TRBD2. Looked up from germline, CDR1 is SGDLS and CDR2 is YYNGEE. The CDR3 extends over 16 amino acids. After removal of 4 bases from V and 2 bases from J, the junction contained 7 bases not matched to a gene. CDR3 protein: CASSLSGGLNTGELFF. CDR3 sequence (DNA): TGTGCCAGCAGCTTGAGCGGGGGCCTAAACACCGGGGAGCTGTTTTTT. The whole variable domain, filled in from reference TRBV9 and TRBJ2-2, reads DSGVTQTPKHLITATGQRVTLRCSPRSGDLSVYWYQQSLDQGLQFLIQYYNGEERAKGNILERFSAQQFPDLHSELNLSSLELGDSALYFCASSLSGGLNTGELFFGEGSRLTVL.

The CDR3 DNA reads TGTGCCAGCAGCTTAGGAGCAGGGCGGGTCGGGAGCTATGGCTACACCTTC. Its protein is CASSLGAGRVGSYGYTF. The chain joins TRBV7-9 to TRBJ1-2, with TRBD1 as a possible D gene (5 bases). Germline CDR1 is SEHNR and CDR2 is FQNEAQ (reference sequence). This CDR3 comprises 17 residues. The germline V and J ends were trimmed by 1 base and 4 bases, with 19 bases remaining between them.

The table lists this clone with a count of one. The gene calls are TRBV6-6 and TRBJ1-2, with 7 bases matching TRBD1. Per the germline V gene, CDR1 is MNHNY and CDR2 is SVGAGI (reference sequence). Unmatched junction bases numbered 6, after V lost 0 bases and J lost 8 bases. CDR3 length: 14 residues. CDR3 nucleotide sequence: TGTGCCAGCAGTTACTCGGGGAGGGGGCAAGGCTACACCTTC. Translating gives CASSYSGRGQGYTF.

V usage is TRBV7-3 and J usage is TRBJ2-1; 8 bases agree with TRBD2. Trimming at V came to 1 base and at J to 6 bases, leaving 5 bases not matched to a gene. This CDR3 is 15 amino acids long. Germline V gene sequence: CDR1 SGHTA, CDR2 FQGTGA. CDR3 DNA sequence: TGTGCCAGCAGCTTAAACGGGGGGGCTGGCAATGAGCAGTTCTTC. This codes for CASSLNGGAGNEQFF.

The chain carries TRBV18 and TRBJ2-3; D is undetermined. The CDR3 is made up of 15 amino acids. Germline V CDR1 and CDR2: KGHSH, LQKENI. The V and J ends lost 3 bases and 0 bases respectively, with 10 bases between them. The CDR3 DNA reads TGTGCCAGCTCACCCAAAGACGGTAGCACAGATACGCAGTATTTT. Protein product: CASSPKDGSTDTQYF.